This T cell receptor beta chain comes out of a study of beta chain features in type 1 diabetes. Study observations and caveats: The VDJ junctions of type 1 diabetes patients carried fewer insertions and more deletions. PCR may have favored shorter templates equally in patients and controls.

Between the trimmed V and J ends, which lost 6 bases and 5 bases, there was a span of 10 bases. The CDR3 is 13 amino acids. CDR1 and CDR2 (germline): LGHNT, FRNRAP. Note on this clone: Antigen unknown.

Heparinised blood was drawn once per donor, averaging around 120 mL. Expressed TCRB transcripts were sequenced after all isolated RNA was converted to cDNA. Assay: immunoSEQ multiplex PCR; the TCRdb copy retains only in-frame clones and omits some. Of over 500,000 clones in the sample, less than 20% were seen once. The specimen sequenced was naive CD4+ T cells from blood. The rearrangement links TRBV12-5 to TRBJ2-2, with D perhaps TRBD1 or TRBD2 (5 bases each). This TCR was sampled from a man between 18 and 35 years old in good health. Written as DNA, the CDR3 is TGTGCTAGTGGATTAGGGGAGACCGGGGAGCTGTTTTTT. Its protein is CASGLGETGELFF. The full variable domain, rest sourced from reference TRBV12-5 and TRBJ2-2, is DARVTQTPRHKVTEMGQEVTMRCQPILGHNTVFWYRQTMMQGLELLAYFRNRAPLDDSGMPKDRFSAEMPDATLATLKIQPSEPRDSAVYFCASGLGETGELFFGEGSRLTVL.